These 30 T cell receptor beta chains were all obtained from the same sample, sequenced in a study of cytomegalovirus exposure and HLA in healthy donors. Sequencing was performed with immunoSEQ multiplex PCR; in TCRdb, only in-frame clones are kept and a portion is missing. The sample contains more than 250,000 clones, 87% of which appear only once. The sample consisted of PBMCs. The receptors were sampled from a woman in her 30s in good health and CMV-seropositive.

The gene calls are TRBV5-1 and TRBJ1-2; D might be TRBD1 (5 bases). Germline V gene data show CDR1 as SGHRS and CDR2 as YFSETQ. The CDR3 sequence is 16 residues long. V was shortened by 0 bases and J by 7 bases, with 19 bases between the two germline ends. The CDR3 is CASSLAQVSGTGGYTF. The CDR3 DNA follows: TGCGCCAGCAGCTTGGCGCAGGTGTCAGGGACGGGTGGCTACACCTTC.

The chain is built from TRBV9 and TRBJ2-1, with D uncertain. V was clipped by 5 bases and J by 6 bases, with 3 bases between them. Germline CDR1 and CDR2: SGDLS and YYNGEE. There are 10 residues in the CDR3. This CDR3 is CASSPNEQFF. CDR3 nucleotide sequence: TGTGCCAGCAGTCCCAATGAGCAGTTCTTC.

CDR3 DNA sequence: TGTGCCTGGAGTGCATCGGGTCGGGGGACGTTCAATCAGCCCCAGCATTTT. Amino acid sequence: CAWSASGRGTFNQPQHF. The chain carries TRBV30 and TRBJ1-5; D possibly corresponds to TRBD1 (5 bases). The length of the CDR3 is 17 residues. Between the trimmed V and J ends, which lost 1 base and 3 bases, there was a span of 19 bases. Per the germline V gene, CDR1 is GTSNPN and CDR2 is SVGIG (reference sequence). Complete variable domain (other parts from reference TRBV30 and TRBJ1-5): SQTIHQWPATLVQPVGSPLSLECTVEGTSNPNLYWYRQAAGRGLQLLFYSVGIGQISSEVPQNLSASRPQDRQFILSSKKLLLSDSGFYLCAWSASGRGTFNQPQHFGDGTRLSIL.

The chain is built from TRBV13 and TRBJ1-1, with 7 bases lining up with TRBD1. This CDR3 has 16 amino acids. Germline CDR1 is PRHDT and CDR2 is FYEKMQ (reference sequence). With V trimmed by 3 bases and J by 1 base, 8 bases remained unmatched. The CDR3 sequence: CASSLGAGGKNTEAFF. The CDR3 nucleotides are TGTGCCAGCAGCTTGGGGGCAGGGGGAAAGAACACTGAAGCTTTCTTT.

The chain joins TRBV9 to TRBJ1-2, with D maybe TRBD1 (6 bases). CDR1 and CDR2 from the germline V gene are SGDLS and YYNGEE. Trimming took off 2 bases at V and 3 bases at J, with 20 bases between the two ends. This CDR3 comprises 17 residues. This chain's CDR3 is CASSVAPSGAGDYGYTF. CDR3 nucleotide sequence: TGTGCCAGCAGCGTTGCCCCCTCAGGGGCCGGGGACTATGGCTACACCTTC. Combining the CDR3 with reference TRBV9 and TRBJ1-2 gives the whole variable domain DSGVTQTPKHLITATGQRVTLRCSPRSGDLSVYWYQQSLDQGLQFLIQYYNGEERAKGNILERFSAQQFPDLHSELNLSSLELGDSALYFCASSVAPSGAGDYGYTFGSGTRLTVV.

The chain couples TRBV2 to TRBJ2-7, with D uncertain. The CDR3 covers 12 residues. CDR1 and CDR2 from the germline V gene are SNHLY and FYNNEI. Trimming removed 8 bases at V and 4 bases at J, with 12 bases between. This CDR3 reads CASGVQSYEQYF. The DNA for the CDR3 is TGTGCCAGCGGGGTACAGAGTTACGAGCAGTACTTC.

V is TRBV9 and J is TRBJ1-4; D is perhaps TRBD1 (5 bases). Between the trimmed V and J ends, which lost 3 bases and 6 bases, there was a span of 15 bases. The CDR3 is 15 residues long. Germline CDR1 and CDR2: SGDLS and YYNGEE. CDR3 sequence reads: CASSARGTSYEKLFF. In nucleotides, the CDR3 is TGTGCCAGCAGCGCCCGCGGGACTTCTTATGAAAAACTGTTTTTT.

V usage is TRBV2 and J usage is TRBJ1-1; no clear D. The CDR3 extends over 12 amino acids. From germline, CDR1 is SNHLY and CDR2 FYNNEI. V was trimmed by 9 bases and J by 7 bases, leaving 15 bases between them. CDR3 sequence: CASLDRSGEAFF. In nucleotides, the CDR3 is TGTGCCAGTTTGGATCGTTCGGGTGAAGCTTTCTTT. Filled out from reference TRBV2 and TRBJ1-1, the complete variable domain reads EPEVTQTPSHQVTQMGQEVILRCVPISNHLYFYWYRQILGQKVEFLVSFYNNEISEKSEIFDDQFSVERPDGSNFTLKIRSTKLEDSAMYFCASLDRSGEAFFGQGTRLTVV.

The chain recombines TRBV5-1 with TRBJ2-5; D might be TRBD1 (6 bases). This CDR3 is built from 14 residues. Trimming left V 3 bases short and J 2 bases short, with 11 bases between. Germline-derived CDR1 and CDR2 are SGHRS and YFSETQ. CDR3 nucleotides: TGCGCCAGCAGCTCCTGGGGGCTACAAGAGACCCAGTACTTC. Encoded protein: CASSSWGLQETQYF.

The chain is built from TRBV4-2 and TRBJ2-7, with a weak D call TRBD2 (5 bases). The V and J ends lost 0 bases and 3 bases respectively, with 18 bases between them. The CDR3 sequence is 17 residues long. The germline gives CDR1 LGHNA, CDR2 YNFKEQ. This CDR3 is CASSQEARRAAVYEQYF. DNA of the CDR3: TGTGCCAGCAGCCAAGAGGCCCGGCGGGCGGCAGTCTACGAGCAGTACTTC.

The chain combines TRBV27 with TRBJ2-3; D call uncertain. V shed 6 bases and J shed 6 bases, with 10 bases lying between them. The germline gives CDR1 MNHEY, CDR2 SMNVEV (reference sequence). The CDR3 covers 12 residues. The CDR3 DNA follows: TGTGCCAGCAGCCCCGTGGGGGATACGCAGTATTTT. This sequence encodes CASSPVGDTQYF.

V and J are TRBV4-1 and TRBJ2-7, with D unresolved. Trimming took 0 bases from V and 3 from J, leaving 9 bases between them. The CDR3 contains 14 residues. Germline CDR1 and CDR2: MGHRA and YSYEKL. The CDR3 region is CASSQDLSYYEQYF. CDR3 DNA: TGCGCCAGCAGCCAAGATCTCAGTTACTACGAGCAGTACTTC.

This sequence joins TRBV9 and TRBJ2-1, with D tentatively TRBD2 (6 bases). V lost 0 bases, J lost 7 bases, and 14 bases lay in between. The V gene's germline CDR1 is SGDLS and CDR2 YYNGEE. This CDR3 has 15 residues. CDR3 in amino acids: CASSVAGLLANEQFF. The CDR3 DNA follows: TGTGCCAGCAGCGTAGCCGGGTTGCTAGCGAATGAGCAGTTCTTC.

This clone has only one observation. V and J are TRBV7-2 and TRBJ2-2; weak D call: TRBD1 (6 bases). The CDR3 has 17 amino acids. Trimming removed 4 bases from V and 0 bases from J, with 15 bases in between. Germline CDR1 and CDR2: SGHTA and FQGNSA. DNA of the CDR3: TGTGCCAGCAGCTCCCGGACAGCCCGACCGAACACCGGGGAGCTGTTTTTT. This sequence encodes CASSSRTARPNTGELFF.

This chain links TRBV5-1 with TRBJ2-5; D remains ambiguous. Germline assignment: CDR1 SGHRS and CDR2 YFSETQ. V was pared by 4 bases and J by 5 bases, with 21 bases between. CDR3 length equals 16 residues. The CDR3 is CASSADPRAPEETQYF. For the CDR3, the DNA is TGCGCCAGCAGCGCTGACCCCCGGGCCCCCGAGGAGACCCAGTACTTC. Variable domain in full (rest from reference TRBV5-1 and TRBJ2-5): KAGVTQTPRYLIKTRGQQVTLSCSPISGHRSVSWYQQTPGQGLQFLFEYFSETQRNKGNFPGRFSGRQFSNSRSEMNVSTLELGDSALYLCASSADPRAPEETQYFGPGTRLLVL.

The chain has TRBV27 and TRBJ2-2; 10 positions match TRBD1. V trimming: 2 bases; J trimming: 5 bases; junction bases outside the gene matches: 5. CDR1 MNHEY and CDR2 SMNVEV come from the germline V gene (reference sequence). The length of the CDR3 is 16 residues. The CDR3 reads CASSLRDRGSTGELFF. The CDR3 DNA reads TGTGCCAGCAGTTTACGGGACAGGGGTTCAACCGGGGAGCTGTTTTTT.

The chain combines TRBV28 with TRBJ1-5; D gene uncertain. The CDR3 length is 17 residues. In germline, CDR1 is MDHEN, CDR2 SYDVKM. The V end was cut by 6 bases, the J end by 1 base, with 19 bases between. This CDR3 reads CASRITRRRPSNQPQHF. The CDR3 bases are TGTGCCAGCAGGATTACCAGGAGGCGACCAAGCAATCAGCCCCAGCATTTT. The complete variable domain, with remaining parts taken from reference TRBV28 and TRBJ1-5, reads DVKVTQSSRYLVKRTGEKVFLECVQDMDHENMFWYRQDPGLGLRLIYFSYDVKMKEKGDIPEGYSVSREKKERFSLILESASTNQTSMYLCASRITRRRPSNQPQHFGDGTRLSIL.

V gene TRBV6-1 combines with J gene TRBJ1-4, with D perhaps matching TRBD1 (6 bases). Trimming removed 6 bases from V and 3 bases from J, with 14 bases in between. The length of the CDR3 is 15 residues. From germline, CDR1 is MNHNS and CDR2 SASEGT. The CDR3 DNA is TGTGCCAGCAGCCGGGGGCCTTTCTCTAATGAAAAACTGTTTTTT. It is translated as CASSRGPFSNEKLFF.

The chain has TRBV7-6 and TRBJ1-3, with D uncertain. Germline-derived CDR1 and CDR2 are SGHVS and FNYEAQ. V lost 3 bases, J lost 4 bases, and 16 bases lay in between. CDR3 length: 16 residues. The CDR3 protein is CASSLSLQMSGNTIYF. The CDR3 DNA reads as TGTGCCAGCAGCTTGTCCCTACAGATGAGCGGAAACACCATATATTTT.

This clone has just a few counts. In the same sample, other DNA sequences code for this CDR3. This chain connects TRBV5-1 to TRBJ1-1; D is unresolved. Trimming took 4 bases from V and 7 from J, leaving 11 bases between them. This CDR3 comprises 12 residues. CDR1 and CDR2 (germline): SGHRS, YFSETQ. The CDR3 bases are TGCGCCAGCAGCCCCGAGACGGGTGAAGCTTTCTTT. Protein sequence: CASSPETGEAFF.

About this clone: This same CDR3 is encoded by further DNA sequences in the sample. The chain uses TRBV9 and TRBJ2-2, with D unresolved. The CDR3 is 13 amino acids. Looked up from germline, CDR1 is SGDLS and CDR2 is YYNGEE. The germline V and J ends were trimmed by 0 bases and 4 bases, with 4 bases remaining between them. The CDR3, as DNA: TGTGCCAGCAGCGTAGTATCCACCGGGGAGCTGTTTTTT. Translating it yields CASSVVSTGELFF.

The V and J genes are TRBV6-1 and TRBJ2-5; 9 bases are a match to TRBD1. The germline CDR1 and CDR2 sequences are MNHNS and SASEGT. Trimming removed 2 bases from V and 5 bases from J; junction bases left unmatched: 6. The CDR3 contains 15 residues. The CDR3 sequence: CASSEIQGARETQYF. CDR3 DNA: TGTGCCAGCAGTGAAATACAGGGGGCGCGGGAGACCCAGTACTTC.

This clone was detected only a few times. CDR3 nucleotides: TGTGCCAGCAGCTTATTCAGGGTGGGTCCCGAGCAGTACTTC. Its protein product is CASSLFRVGPEQYF. The chain has TRBV7-9 and TRBJ2-7; D perhaps matches TRBD1 (5 bases). CDR1 is SEHNR, CDR2 FQNEAQ, per germline (reference sequence). With 2 bases removed from V and 6 bases from J, the gap between germline ends came to 14 bases. CDR3 length: 14 amino acids.

V and J are TRBV11-2 and TRBJ2-5; TRBD2 agrees at 15 bases. CDR1 SGHAT and CDR2 FQNNGV come from the germline V gene. This CDR3 comprises 18 residues. J was trimmed by 3 bases and V by 1 base; bases with no gene match: 6. The CDR3 is CASSLGTSGGAREETQYF. In nucleotides, the CDR3 is TGTGCCAGCAGCTTAGGGACTAGCGGGGGGGCCAGGGAAGAGACCCAGTACTTC.

The J gene is TRBJ2-3, the V gene TRBV19, with TRBD1 as a possible D gene (6 bases). V gave up 7 bases and J gave up 5 bases, with 19 bases separating them. The germline V gene has CDR1 LNHDA and CDR2 SQIVND (reference sequence). The length of the CDR3 is 15 residues. The CDR3 nucleotides are TGTGCCAGTACGAAGGTGGCAGGGGCAAGAGATACGCAGTATTTT. Residues: CASTKVAGARDTQYF.

The V and J genes are TRBV5-6 and TRBJ1-3; no clear D gene. The germline CDR1 and CDR2 sequences are SGHDT and YYEEEE. The CDR3 is made up of 15 amino acids. Deletions cut 2 bases from V and 0 bases from J, with 9 bases between. CDR3 protein: CASSFVGLSGNTIYF. As DNA, the CDR3 is TGTGCCAGCAGCTTTGTCGGCCTCTCTGGAAACACCATATATTTT.

The V gene is TRBV28, the J gene TRBJ2-7; 8 bases map to TRBD1. CDR3 length: 13 residues. Trimming removed 11 bases from V and 4 bases from J; junction bases left unmatched: 10. The germline V gene encodes CDR1 MDHEN and CDR2 SYDVKM. CDR3 sequence (DNA): TGTGCCGTAACAGGGGGGAGGCGGTACGAGCAGTACTTC. It codes for CAVTGGRRYEQYF.

V gene TRBV30 combines with J gene TRBJ2-1; 8 bases are shared with TRBD2. CDR1 and CDR2 from the germline V gene are GTSNPN and SVGIG (reference sequence). The trim removed 1 base at V and 8 bases at J, leaving 19 bases unmatched. The length of the CDR3 is 18 residues. The CDR3 here is CAWSEPEPGLGGDDEQFF. Here the CDR3 DNA reads TGTGCCTGGAGTGAACCGGAGCCGGGACTAGGGGGTGACGATGAGCAGTTCTTC.

This sequence joins TRBV28 and TRBJ2-2; no clear D. The CDR3 sequence is 14 residues long. From germline, CDR1 is MDHEN and CDR2 SYDVKM. Trimming took off 8 bases at V and 0 bases at J, with 10 bases between the two ends. CDR3 sequence reads: CASRGEPNTGELFF. The CDR3 bases are TGTGCCAGCCGTGGGGAACCGAACACCGGGGAGCTGTTTTTT. Filled out from reference TRBV28 and TRBJ2-2, the complete variable domain reads DVKVTQSSRYLVKRTGEKVFLECVQDMDHENMFWYRQDPGLGLRLIYFSYDVKMKEKGDIPEGYSVSREKKERFSLILESASTNQTSMYLCASRGEPNTGELFFGEGSRLTVL.

The V and J genes are TRBV29-1 and TRBJ2-7, with TRBD1 as a possible D gene (5 bases). The CDR3 loop spans 13 amino acids. The germline V gene encodes CDR1 SQVTM and CDR2 ANQGSEA. Trimming took 7 bases from V and 0 from J, leaving 13 bases between them. The CDR3 sequence is CSATVTASYEQYF. The CDR3 coding sequence is TGCAGCGCGACAGTTACGGCCTCCTACGAGCAGTACTTC.